Listed here is a single TCR beta chain. Its antigen is unknown. J was trimmed by 0 bases and V by 5 bases; bases with no gene match: 3. Per the germline V gene, CDR1 is MGHRA and CDR2 is YSYEKL. This CDR3 is built from 14 residues. Following RNA extraction, reverse transcription yielded cDNA that acted as the sequencing template. Here immunoSEQ multiplex PCR was the method, and the copy in TCRdb shows in-frame clones only, minus some. In the table there are some 100,000 clones, roughly three fifths of which are singletons. As to treatment: oral pan-JAK inhibitor, 5-10 mg twice daily. Lesional scalp tissue (obtained by punch biopsy) and peripheral blood were collected from alopecia areata patients. The record originates from a study of CD8+ T cells in alopecia areata. The wider study: For treated patients, severity scores reflected the percentage of scalp area affected. Points from the study as a whole: Uncertainty about whether baseline CD8+ expansion is linked to response remains, with one nonresponder. Tofacitinib delivered significant drops in scalp clonality and in expanded CD8+ clones among the top 100.

The clonotype originates from a human donor with alopecia areata. The chain combines TRBV4-1 with TRBJ2-7; 8 nucleotides align to TRBD1. The sample was CD8+ T cells sorted from blood, taken between weeks 55 and 70, from a patient treated with tofacitinib. The CDR3, as DNA: TGCGCCAGCAGCTCCGGGACAGGCTCCTACGAGCAGTACTTC. This sequence encodes CASSSGTGSYEQYF.